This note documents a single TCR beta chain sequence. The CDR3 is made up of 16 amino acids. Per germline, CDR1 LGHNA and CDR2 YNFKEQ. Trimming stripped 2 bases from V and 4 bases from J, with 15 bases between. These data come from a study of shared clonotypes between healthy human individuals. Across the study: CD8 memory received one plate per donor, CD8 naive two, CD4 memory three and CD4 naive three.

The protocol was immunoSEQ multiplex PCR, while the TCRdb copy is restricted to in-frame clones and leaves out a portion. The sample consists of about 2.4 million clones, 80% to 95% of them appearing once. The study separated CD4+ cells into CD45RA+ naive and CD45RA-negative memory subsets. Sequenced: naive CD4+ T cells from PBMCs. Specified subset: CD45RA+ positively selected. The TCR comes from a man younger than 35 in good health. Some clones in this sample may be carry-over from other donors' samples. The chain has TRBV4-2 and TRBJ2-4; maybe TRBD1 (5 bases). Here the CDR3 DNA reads TGTGCCAGCAGCCAACTAACTCTGGACACGAAAAACATTCAGTACTTC. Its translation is CASSQLTLDTKNIQYF.